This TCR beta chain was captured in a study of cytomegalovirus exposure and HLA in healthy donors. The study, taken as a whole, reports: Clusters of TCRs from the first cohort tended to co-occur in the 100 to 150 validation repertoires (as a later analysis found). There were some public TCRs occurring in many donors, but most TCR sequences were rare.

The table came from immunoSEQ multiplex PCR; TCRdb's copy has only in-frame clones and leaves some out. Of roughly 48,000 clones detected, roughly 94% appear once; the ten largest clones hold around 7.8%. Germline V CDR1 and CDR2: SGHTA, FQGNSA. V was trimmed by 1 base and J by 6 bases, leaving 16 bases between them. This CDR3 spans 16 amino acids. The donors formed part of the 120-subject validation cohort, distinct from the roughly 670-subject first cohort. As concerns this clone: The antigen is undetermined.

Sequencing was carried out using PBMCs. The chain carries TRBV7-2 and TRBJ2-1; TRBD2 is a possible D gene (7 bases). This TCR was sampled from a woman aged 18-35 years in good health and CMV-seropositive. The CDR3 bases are TGTGCCAGCAGCTTAGAGGGGGGGGCATTGGTCAATGAGCAGTTCTTC. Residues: CASSLEGGALVNEQFF.